Below are 14 T cell receptor beta chains sequenced from a single sample in a study of T cell repertoires in cytomegalovirus infection. Via MiXCR, TCRdb re-called the reads, giving one row per CDR3 protein. The sample shows about 830,000 distinct CDR3 sequences, less than 35% of them seen only once. These TCRs are of unknown antigen specificity. This specimen consisted of cultured CD8+ T cells from PBMCs, obtained from culture after CMV antigen stimulation. These receptors came from a human donor in good health (CMV status not recorded). Some clones in this sample may be carry-over from other donors' samples.

This clonotype appeared a few times. The V gene is TRBV7-9, the J gene TRBJ2-3; D is undetermined. CDR1 is SEHNR, CDR2 FQNEAQ, per germline (reference sequence). V lost 4 bases to trimming and J lost 5 bases, with 10 bases between them. The CDR3 has 13 residues. The CDR3 loop is CASSSQDRDTQYF. The DNA of the CDR3 is TGTGCCAGCAGCTCCCAGGACCGAGATACGCAGTATTTT.

The V gene is TRBV7-2, the J gene TRBJ1-2; weak D call: TRBD1 (5 bases). CDR3 size: 17 residues. Deletions cut 0 bases from V and 8 bases from J, with 22 bases between. The germline CDR1 and CDR2 sequences are SGHTA and FQGNSA. The CDR3, as DNA: TGTGCCAGCAGCTTAGCCATTAGAGGGGACCGGGTGGGAGGCTACACCTTC. Translation: CASSLAIRGDRVGGYTF.

This clonotype has just a few counts. The chain is built from TRBV6-5 and TRBJ2-1; TRBD1 matches 7 bases. Per germline, CDR1 MNHEY and CDR2 SVGAGI. The trim removed 1 base at V and 2 bases at J, leaving 2 bases unmatched. The CDR3 runs 15 residues. CDR3 nucleotide sequence: TGTGCCAGCAGTTACTTCCAGGGGGCCTACAATGAGCAGTTCTTC. It translates to CASSYFQGAYNEQFF.

This clonotype occurred a few times. J is TRBJ1-4 and V is TRBV7-9, with D perhaps matching TRBD1 (5 bases). The CDR3 contains 15 residues. CDR1 is SEHNR, CDR2 FQNEAQ, per germline (reference sequence). Trimming took 1 base from V and 3 from J, leaving 9 bases between them. The CDR3 coding sequence is TGTGCCAGCAGCTTAGATATAGGGGCTAATGAAAAACTGTTTTTT. This sequence encodes CASSLDIGANEKLFF.

This chain joins TRBV7-8 and TRBJ1-1; perhaps TRBD1 as D (5 bases). V was trimmed by 2 bases and J by 5 bases, leaving 21 bases between them. Germline V gives CDR1 SGHVS, CDR2 FQNEAQ. The CDR3 has 17 amino acids. The CDR3, as DNA: TGTGCCAGCAGCTTACGAACCGGGGCGTGGGCGTTTACTGAAGCTTTCTTT. Its translation: CASSLRTGAWAFTEAFF.

The gene calls are TRBV6-4 and TRBJ1-1; D is undetermined. V was pared by 5 bases and J by 0 bases, with 7 bases between. The CDR3 extends over 13 amino acids. Germline CDR1 MRHNA, CDR2 SNTAGT. CDR3: CASSQRLNTEAFF. As DNA, the CDR3 is TGTGCCAGCAGTCAGAGATTGAACACTGAAGCTTTCTTT.

The rearrangement uses TRBV6-6 and TRBJ2-1, with 7 nucleotides matching TRBD2. After removal of 0 bases from V and 8 bases from J, the junction contained 4 bases not matched to a gene. The CDR3 is 14 amino acids. Germline assignment: CDR1 MNHNY and CDR2 SVGAGI (reference sequence). The CDR3 region is CASSYSGGFDEQFF. Written as DNA, the CDR3 is TGTGCCAGCAGTTACTCGGGAGGGTTTGATGAGCAGTTCTTC.

The gene calls are TRBV10-3 and TRBJ1-1, with D unclear. There are 14 residues in the CDR3. Looked up from germline, CDR1 is ENHRY and CDR2 is SYGVKD. Trimming pared 0 bases from V and 5 bases from J, leaving 10 bases between. This CDR3 is CAISESSVRTEAFF. Here the CDR3 DNA reads TGTGCCATCAGTGAGTCTTCGGTAAGGACTGAAGCTTTCTTT.

This clonotype was recorded a few times. V usage is TRBV6-1 and J usage is TRBJ2-7, with unresolved D. Germline CDR1 is MNHNS and CDR2 is SASEGT. This CDR3 contains 13 residues. The V gene lost 3 bases and the J gene lost 9 bases, with 15 bases spanning the gap. In nucleotides, the CDR3 is TGTGCCAGCAGTGACGCAACGTTCGAATGGCAGTACTTC. Protein sequence: CASSDATFEWQYF.

The CDR3 sequence: CASRAGSTEAFF. Written as DNA, the CDR3 is TGTGCCAGTAGGGCGGGCAGCACTGAAGCTTTCTTT. The V gene is TRBV19, the J gene TRBJ1-1; D call uncertain. CDR3 length equals 12 residues. V lost 6 bases and J lost 4, with 9 bases in between. The germline gives CDR1 LNHDA, CDR2 SQIVND (reference sequence).

This clonotype came up a few times. The chain joins TRBV6-1 to TRBJ2-2; no clear D. This CDR3 comprises 13 residues. V was pared by 6 bases and J by 3 bases, with 8 bases between. From germline, CDR1 is MNHNS and CDR2 SASEGT. CDR3 loop: CASRGLDTGELFF. Written as DNA, the CDR3 is TGTGCCAGCAGAGGGTTGGACACCGGGGAGCTGTTTTTT.

This clonotype occurred a few times. The chain has TRBV25-1 and TRBJ1-1; 8 bases are shared with TRBD1. Germline V gene lookup returns CDR1 MGHDK and CDR2 SYGVNS. The CDR3 is 17 amino acids. V gave up 3 bases and J gave up 1 base; unmatched junction bases: 10. CDR3 residues: CASSDIGTGGPNTEAFF. The CDR3 nucleotides are TGTGCCAGCAGTGATATAGGTACAGGGGGACCGAACACTGAAGCTTTCTTT.

This clonotype was seen only a few times. The chain links TRBV5-1 to TRBJ2-5, with D uncertain. In germline, CDR1 is SGHRS, CDR2 YFSETQ. This CDR3 comprises 14 residues. V was trimmed by 4 bases and J by 2 bases, leaving 12 bases between them. The CDR3 DNA sequence: TGCGCCAGCAGCACCTGGACGGATCAAGAGACCCAGTACTTC. Its translation is CASSTWTDQETQYF.

The V call is TRBV7-9, the J call TRBJ2-7, with D uncertain. Germline CDR1 reads SEHNR; CDR2 reads FQNEAQ (reference sequence). The V end was cut by 6 bases, the J end by 7 bases, with 13 bases between. This CDR3 region has 12 residues. The CDR3 DNA reads TGTGCCAGCAGTTTCGACACATGGGAGCAGTACTTC. Its protein is CASSFDTWEQYF.